What follows are 21 T cell receptor beta chains derived from one specimen sequenced in a study of blood T cell repertoires in COVID-19. Method: immunoSEQ multiplex PCR; TCRdb's copy keeps in-frame clones and lacks some. The table records under 200,000 clones, over 80% of them present only once. The sequenced sample consisted of PBMCs or T cells enriched from blood (not recorded which). The origin of the receptors is a woman under 40 who had been exposed to COVID-19.

The rearrangement uses TRBV25-1 and TRBJ1-2; D is unresolved. The CDR3 spans 14 residues. Germline V gives CDR1 MGHDK, CDR2 SYGVNS. V was shortened by 2 bases and J by 8 bases, with 15 bases between the two germline ends. The CDR3 nucleotides are TGTGCCAGCAGTGAAGCCGGGGATGTGGGAGGCTACACCTTC. It encodes CASSEAGDVGGYTF.

CDR3 amino acids: CAWAYGTGGGYTF. In DNA, the CDR3 is TGTGCCTGGGCCTACGGGACAGGGGGTGGCTACACCTTC. This chain links TRBV30 with TRBJ1-2; 11 nucleotides align to TRBD1. This CDR3 contains 13 residues. CDR1 and CDR2 (germline): GTSNPN, SVGIG (reference sequence). With V trimmed by 5 bases and J by 7 bases, 6 bases remained unmatched.

The DNA for the CDR3 is TGTGCCAGCAGCCGTTGGGACAAGAGCACTGAAGCTTTCTTT. It specifies CASSRWDKSTEAFF. The J gene is TRBJ1-1, the V gene TRBV3-1 (or the pseudogene TRBV3-2), with a possible D match to TRBD1 (6 bases). The CDR3 sequence is 14 residues long. V lost 4 bases and J lost 4, with 13 bases in between. Germline V gives CDR1 LGHDT, CDR2 YNNKEL (reference sequence).

V and J are TRBV19 and TRBJ1-5, with D possibly TRBD1 on 6 matching bases. This CDR3 is built from 13 residues. V was cut by 7 bases and J by 5 bases, with 12 bases left in between. The germline V gene encodes CDR1 LNHDA and CDR2 SQIVND (reference sequence). The DNA of the CDR3 is TGTGCCAGTACGACAGGATTACATCAGCCCCAGCATTTT. Translation: CASTTGLHQPQHF.

V gene TRBV4-1 combines with J gene TRBJ2-7; 12 bases match TRBD2. The ends lost 1 base at V and 2 bases at J; junction bases unmatched: 6. CDR1 is MGHRA, CDR2 YSYEKL, per germline. The CDR3 is 17 residues long. The CDR3 spells CASSQALAGGPAYEQYF. The CDR3 region has the DNA TGCGCCAGCAGCCAAGCTCTAGCGGGGGGGCCCGCCTACGAGCAGTACTTC.

The chain recombines TRBV24-1 with TRBJ2-3, with 9 bases lining up with TRBD1. CDR1 KGHDR and CDR2 SFDVKD come from the germline V gene. CDR3 length: 16 residues. The junction had 6 bases not matched to a gene; V was cut back by 5 bases and J by 1 base. In DNA, the CDR3 is TGTGCCACCAGTGTCATCCGGGACAGGGGCACAGATACGCAGTATTTT. This sequence encodes CATSVIRDRGTDTQYF.

The rearrangement links TRBV23-1 to TRBJ2-1; maybe TRBD1 (6 bases). TRBV23-1 is flagged as an ORF with uncertain function. CDR3 length: 12 residues. The V end lost 4 bases, the J end lost 7 bases, and 8 bases lay between the germline ends. CDR3 residues: CASSPGANEQFF. The CDR3 DNA is TGCGCCAGCAGTCCAGGGGCTAATGAGCAGTTCTTC.

This clone was recorded a few times. V is TRBV4-3 and J is TRBJ1-2; no clear D. In germline, CDR1 is LGHNA, CDR2 YSLEER. Trimming cost V 1 base and J 0 bases, with 12 bases left between them. The CDR3 is made up of 16 amino acids. The CDR3 DNA reads TGCGCCAGCAGCCAAGCCTATGTGGTCACTAACTATGGCTACACCTTC. Encoded protein: CASSQAYVVTNYGYTF.

The V and J genes are TRBV7-9 and TRBJ2-7; D perhaps matches TRBD2 (5 bases). Trimming pared 0 bases from V and 5 bases from J, leaving 8 bases between. The germline CDR1 and CDR2 sequences are SEHNR and FQNEAQ (reference sequence). This CDR3 spans 13 amino acids. CDR3 amino acids: CASSLAGADEQYF. In DNA form, the CDR3 reads TGTGCCAGCAGCTTAGCGGGAGCTGACGAGCAGTACTTC.

This sequence joins TRBV7-9 and TRBJ2-7, with D unclear. This CDR3 comprises 15 residues. Trimming shortened V by 7 bases and J by 2 bases, and 18 bases separated the two germline ends. CDR1 is SEHNR, CDR2 FQNEAQ, per germline (reference sequence). CDR3 region: CASTPPGVGTYEQYF. CDR3 bases: TGTGCCAGCACCCCCCCCGGAGTAGGTACCTACGAGCAGTACTTC. Full variable domain (remainder filled in from reference TRBV7-9 and TRBJ2-7): DTGVSQNPRHKITKRGQNVTFRCDPISEHNRLYWYRQTLGQGPEFLTYFQNEAQLEKSRLLSDRFSAERPKGSFSTLEIQRTEQGDSAMYLCASTPPGVGTYEQYFGPGTRLTVT.

The rearrangement joins TRBV20-1 to TRBJ2-3, with D possibly TRBD1 on 6 matching bases. From germline, CDR1 is DFQATT and CDR2 SNEGSKA (reference sequence). CDR3 length equals 18 residues. V was shortened by 3 bases and J by 2 bases, with 24 bases between the two germline ends. CDR3 in amino acids: CSASTSETGGLSTDTQYF. CDR3 DNA: TGCAGTGCTAGTACCTCCGAGACTGGGGGCTTATCCACAGATACGCAGTATTTT.

The V and J genes are TRBV3-1 (or the pseudogene TRBV3-2) and TRBJ1-2; D call uncertain. V lost 2 bases to trimming and J lost 6 bases, with 7 bases between them. The CDR3 covers 12 residues. Per the germline V gene, CDR1 is LGHDT and CDR2 is YNNKEL (reference sequence). CDR3 sequence: CASSQTENGYTF. The CDR3 DNA is TGTGCCAGCAGCCAAACGGAGAATGGCTACACCTTC.

The chain's CDR3 is CASSVKLDSSYEQYF. CDR3 sequence (DNA): TGTGCCAGCTCCGTCAAGCTGGACAGCTCCTACGAGCAGTACTTC. The rearrangement links TRBV19 to TRBJ2-7, with D possibly TRBD1 on 6 matching bases. The ends were cut back, 9 bases at V and 0 bases at J, with 18 bases in the middle. Germline assignment: CDR1 LNHDA and CDR2 SQIVND (reference sequence). There are 15 residues in the CDR3.

This clone was picked up one time. V gene TRBV13 combines with J gene TRBJ2-3, with TRBD2 matching 10 bases. The CDR3 loop spans 16 amino acids. Germline V gene lookup returns CDR1 PRHDT and CDR2 FYEKMQ (reference sequence). The V and J ends lost 3 bases and 2 bases, in that order; junction bases with no gene match: 5. The CDR3 nucleotides are TGTGCCAGCAGCTTCAGCGGGGGGGCCGTCACAGATACGCAGTATTTT. Translated: CASSFSGGAVTDTQYF.

This chain joins TRBV19 and TRBJ2-1; D might be TRBD2 (7 bases). The CDR3 sequence is 16 residues long. The germline V gene encodes CDR1 LNHDA and CDR2 SQIVND (reference sequence). V lost 7 bases, J lost 2 bases, and 18 bases lay in between. The CDR3 sequence: CASMGRGELPYNEQFF. CDR3 coding DNA: TGTGCCAGTATGGGGAGGGGGGAACTTCCCTACAATGAGCAGTTCTTC. The variable domain in full, completed from reference TRBV19 and TRBJ2-1, reads DGGITQSPKYLFRKEGQNVTLSCEQNLNHDAMYWYRQDPGQGLRLIYYSQIVNDFQKGDIAEGYSVSREKKESFPLTVTSAQKNPTAFYLCASMGRGELPYNEQFFGPGTRLTVL.

The chain links TRBV6-5 to TRBJ1-5, with D possibly being TRBD1 (6 bases). Looked up from germline, CDR1 is MNHEY and CDR2 is SVGAGI. V lost 6 bases and J lost 9, with 21 bases in between. There are 15 residues in the CDR3. Written as DNA, the CDR3 is TGTGCCAGCAGCTACAGGGAGATGGGAGAGCGGCCCCAGCATTTT. Its translation: CASSYREMGERPQHF.

This sequence joins TRBV21-1 and TRBJ1-4; no DNA check was done on the table's D call, TRBD1. TRBV21-1 is a listed pseudogene. This CDR3 is built from 12 residues. The CDR3: CASSTQGGKLFF. CDR3 nucleotides: TGTGCCAGCAGCACGCAGGGGGGAAAACTGTTTTTT.

The chain is built from TRBV10-3 and TRBJ1-5, with 7 bases that match TRBD1. CDR3 length equals 15 residues. The germline V gene encodes CDR1 ENHRY and CDR2 SYGVKD. The V and J ends lost 0 bases and 7 bases, in that order; junction bases with no gene match: 6. This CDR3 reads CAISESGRGAQPQHF. DNA for the CDR3: TGTGCCATCAGTGAGTCGGGCAGGGGGGCACAGCCCCAGCATTTT.

The chain recombines TRBV20-1 with TRBJ2-1; no clear D. V shed 5 bases and J shed 3 bases, with 5 bases lying between them. The CDR3 has 11 amino acids. Looked up from germline, CDR1 is DFQATT and CDR2 is SNEGSKA (reference sequence). The CDR3 here is CSAPYYNEQFF. The CDR3 coding sequence is TGCAGTGCTCCTTACTACAATGAGCAGTTCTTC.

This chain connects TRBV7-8 to TRBJ1-5; the D is unclear. The CDR3 has 16 amino acids. Trimming removed 1 base at V and 0 bases at J, with 10 bases between. Germline CDR1 is SGHVS and CDR2 is FQNEAQ. The CDR3 DNA sequence: TGTGCCAGCAGCTTAGATACAGCATATAGCAATCAGCCCCAGCATTTT. It is translated as CASSLDTAYSNQPQHF.

V is TRBV4-1 and J is TRBJ2-2; 11 bases match TRBD1. Germline values: CDR1 MGHRA, CDR2 YSYEKL. The CDR3 is 19 residues long. The V gene end was trimmed by 0 bases and the J gene end by 5 bases; junction bases not matched to a gene: 11. CDR3 bases: TGCGCCAGCAGCCAAGAAGTGTCCGGGACAGGGGGGCCAACCGGGGAGCTGTTTTTT. It translates to CASSQEVSGTGGPTGELFF.